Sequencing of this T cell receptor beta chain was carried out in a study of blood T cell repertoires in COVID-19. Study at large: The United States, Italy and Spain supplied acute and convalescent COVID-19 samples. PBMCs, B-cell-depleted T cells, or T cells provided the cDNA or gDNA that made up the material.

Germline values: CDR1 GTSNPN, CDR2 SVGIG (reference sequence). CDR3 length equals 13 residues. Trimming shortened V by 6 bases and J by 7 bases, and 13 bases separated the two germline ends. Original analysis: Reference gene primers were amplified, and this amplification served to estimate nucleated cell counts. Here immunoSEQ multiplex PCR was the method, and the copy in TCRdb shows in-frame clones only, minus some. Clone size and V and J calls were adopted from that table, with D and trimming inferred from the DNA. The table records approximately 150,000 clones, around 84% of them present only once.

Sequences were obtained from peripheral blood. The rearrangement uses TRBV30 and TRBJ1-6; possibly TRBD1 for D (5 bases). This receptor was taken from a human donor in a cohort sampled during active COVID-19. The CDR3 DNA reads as TGTGCCTGTTCAACAGGAGAGAATTCACCCCTCCACTTT. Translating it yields CACSTGENSPLHF. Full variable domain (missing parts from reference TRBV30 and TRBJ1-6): SQTIHQWPATLVQPVGSPLSLECTVEGTSNPNLYWYRQAAGRGLQLLFYSVGIGQISSEVPQNLSASRPQDRQFILSSKKLLLSDSGFYLCACSTGENSPLHFGNGTRLTVT.